The 20 T cell receptor beta chains given below trace back to one sample, sequenced in a study of blood T cell repertoires in COVID-19. TCRdb's table, derived via immunoSEQ multiplex PCR, lists solely in-frame clones and lacks some. Among roughly 280,000 clones listed, roughly nine tenths were seen once. The source material was peripheral blood. The receptor source for this set is a man between 45 and 60 years old with acute or convalescent COVID-19.

V usage is TRBV10-3 and J usage is TRBJ1-5; no definite D call. The V end lost 0 bases, the J end lost 6 bases, and 18 bases lay between the germline ends. This CDR3 has 17 amino acids. Germline-derived CDR1 and CDR2 are ENHRY and SYGVKD. The CDR3: CAISESALGGGGQPQHF. CDR3 bases: TGTGCCATCAGTGAGTCGGCCCTGGGAGGAGGCGGTCAGCCCCAGCATTTT.

V usage is TRBV7-9 and J usage is TRBJ2-1; maybe TRBD1 (5 bases). CDR3 length equals 15 residues. V lost 3 bases to trimming and J lost 6 bases, with 15 bases between them. In germline, CDR1 is SEHNR, CDR2 FQNEAQ (reference sequence). The CDR3 here is CASSLGSGFGNEQFF. CDR3 coding DNA: TGTGCCAGCAGCTTGGGCTCAGGGTTCGGCAATGAGCAGTTCTTC.

The chain is built from TRBV6-5 and TRBJ1-6; TRBD1 matches at 9 bases. CDR1 and CDR2 (germline): MNHEY, SVGAGI. CDR3 length equals 15 residues. With V trimmed by 5 bases and J by 7 bases, 6 bases remained unmatched. Here the CDR3 reads CASSTQQGANSPLHF. For the CDR3, the DNA is TGTGCCAGCAGTACTCAACAGGGGGCGAATTCACCCCTCCACTTT.

The chain couples TRBV5-1 to TRBJ2-5, with 9 positions matching TRBD2. The CDR3 consists of 15 residues. Germline V CDR1 and CDR2: SGHRS, YFSETQ. The trim removed 4 bases at V and 2 bases at J, leaving 6 bases unmatched. The CDR3 DNA reads TGCGCCAGCAGCCAGCCGACTAGCGGACAAGAGACCCAGTACTTC. Translated: CASSQPTSGQETQYF.

J is TRBJ2-3 and V is TRBV18, with TRBD1 matching 7 bases. Germline lookup yields CDR1 KGHSH and CDR2 LQKENI. The CDR3 consists of 15 residues. J lost 7 bases, V lost 3 bases, and 10 bases had no gene match. The CDR3 DNA reads as TGTGCCAGCTCACCGGTCTCACAGGGGTCCAATACGCAGTATTTT. Amino acids: CASSPVSQGSNTQYF.

The chain joins TRBV2 to TRBJ1-4; 7 bases fit TRBD1. Germline V lookup: CDR1 SNHLY, CDR2 FYNNEI. The trim removed 7 bases at V and 5 bases at J, leaving 7 bases unmatched. The CDR3 spans 14 residues. CDR3 protein: CASTTDRRNEKLFF. As DNA, the CDR3 is TGTGCCAGCACTACGGACAGGAGGAATGAAAAACTGTTTTTT.

The gene calls are TRBV19 and TRBJ1-5, with 10 bases aligning to TRBD1. The V gene end was trimmed by 9 bases and the J gene end by 5 bases; junction bases not matched to a gene: 10. CDR3 length: 15 amino acids. Per germline, CDR1 LNHDA and CDR2 SQIVND (reference sequence). CDR3 sequence (DNA): TGTGCCAGCAACCCCGACAGGGGGCAAGATCAGCCCCAGCATTTT. This sequence encodes CASNPDRGQDQPQHF.

This chain links TRBV7-9 with TRBJ1-1; D call uncertain. V was cut by 1 base and J by 6 bases, with 9 bases left in between. The CDR3 sequence is 13 residues long. The germline gives CDR1 SEHNR, CDR2 FQNEAQ (reference sequence). The CDR3 here is CASSLVGSAEAFF. CDR3 DNA: TGTGCCAGCAGCTTAGTAGGGAGCGCTGAAGCTTTCTTT.

The chain is built from TRBV5-1 and TRBJ1-2, with TRBD1 identical over 7 bases. The J segment lost 8 bases and the V segment lost 3 bases, leaving 10 bases of the junction unmatched. This CDR3 comprises 14 residues. Looked up from germline, CDR1 is SGHRS and CDR2 is YFSETQ. CDR3 nucleotides: TGCGCCAGCAGCTCGCAACCGACAGGGCTCGGCTACACCTTC. It is translated as CASSSQPTGLGYTF.

The chain recombines TRBV6-5 with TRBJ2-5, with TRBD2 matching over 10 bases. CDR3 length: 12 amino acids. The trim removed 10 bases at V and 5 bases at J, leaving 4 bases unmatched. The germline gives CDR1 MNHEY, CDR2 SVGAGI. DNA of the CDR3: TGTGCCACCATGACTAGCGGGGAGACCCAGTACTTC. It codes for CATMTSGETQYF.

This chain joins TRBV6-5 and TRBJ2-7, with a weak D call TRBD1 (5 bases). V was pared by 6 bases and J by 7 bases, with 13 bases between. The CDR3 spans 12 residues. CDR1 and CDR2 from the germline V gene are MNHEY and SVGAGI. CDR3 in amino acids: CASSSGIGEQYF. The CDR3 DNA reads TGTGCCAGCAGCTCAGGGATAGGAGAGCAGTACTTC.

This CDR3 is CASSPSGHGTGGGEAFF. The CDR3 nucleotides are TGTGCCAGTAGTCCCTCCGGTCACGGGACAGGGGGCGGGGAAGCTTTCTTT. The chain combines TRBV19 with TRBJ1-1; TRBD1 aligns across 12 bases. The germline gives CDR1 LNHDA, CDR2 SQIVND (reference sequence). This CDR3 has 17 residues. J lost 8 bases, V lost 5 bases, and 15 bases had no gene match.

This chain uses TRBV27 with TRBJ2-2; a possible D gene is TRBD2 (7 bases). The CDR3 is 14 residues long. Germline V gene lookup returns CDR1 MNHEY and CDR2 SMNVEV (reference sequence). Trimming took 7 bases from V and 1 from J, leaving 10 bases between them. CDR3 sequence (DNA): TGTGCCAGCACCGGGGGGCGGAACACCGGGGAGCTGTTTTTT. Protein: CASTGGRNTGELFF.

V gene TRBV12-3 or TRBV12-4 combines with J gene TRBJ1-6; D call uncertain. Trimming cost V 2 bases and J 12 bases, with 11 bases left between them. The CDR3 has 13 residues. This CDR3 reads CASSLHLLGPLHF. The DNA of the CDR3 is TGTGCCAGCAGTTTACACCTCCTCGGACCCCTCCACTTT.

The V call is TRBV19, the J call TRBJ2-2; 16 nucleotides align to TRBD2. The germline V gene encodes CDR1 LNHDA and CDR2 SQIVND (reference sequence). CDR3 size: 19 residues. The J segment lost 6 bases and the V segment lost 4 bases, leaving 11 bases of the junction unmatched. CDR3 sequence (DNA): TGTGCCAGTAGTAGGTTCGGAATGGGACTAGCGGGGGGGCCCGGGGAGCTGTTTTTT. Translating it yields CASSRFGMGLAGGPGELFF.

The chain has TRBV30 and TRBJ2-1; D is undetermined. Between the trimmed V and J ends, which lost 6 bases and 10 bases, there was a span of 13 bases. Germline V lookup: CDR1 GTSNPN, CDR2 SVGIG (reference sequence). CDR3 length equals 11 residues. In DNA form, the CDR3 reads TGTGCCTGTCGCGAGTTACGGGAGCAGTTCTTC. Its protein product is CACRELREQFF.

The gene calls are TRBV6-6 and TRBJ2-2; D is unresolved. Deletions cut 2 bases from V and 6 bases from J, with 7 bases between. The CDR3 length is 13 residues. Germline assignment: CDR1 MNHNY and CDR2 SVGAGI (reference sequence). CDR3 DNA: TGTGCCAGCAGTTACGGCCAGGCCGGGGAGCTGTTTTTT. Residues: CASSYGQAGELFF.

The chain carries TRBV29-1 and TRBJ2-7, with TRBD2 identical over 7 bases. Trimming cost V 0 bases and J 4 bases; bases outside gene matches: 6. This CDR3 contains 14 residues. The germline V gene encodes CDR1 SQVTM and CDR2 ANQGSEA. Here the CDR3 reads CSVEDRGLRYEQYF. The CDR3 nucleotides read TGCAGCGTTGAAGATCGGGGACTACGTTACGAGCAGTACTTC.

This clone appeared a single time. The chain carries TRBV6-5 and TRBJ1-3, with TRBD1 as a possible D gene (6 bases). The CDR3 length is 12 residues. V lost 6 bases and J lost 14, with 17 bases in between. From germline, CDR1 is MNHEY and CDR2 SVGAGI. This CDR3 reads CASSQMGAAVYF. Written as DNA, the CDR3 is TGTGCCAGCAGCCAGATGGGGGCCGCCGTATATTTT.

DNA of the CDR3: TGTGCCAGCAGCACCCCGACAGAATCCTACGAGCAGTACTTC. Translation: CASSTPTESYEQYF. The J gene is TRBJ2-7, the V gene TRBV11-1; weak D call: TRBD1 (5 bases). V shed 5 bases and J shed 1 base, with 12 bases lying between them. Per the germline V gene, CDR1 is SGHAT and CDR2 is FQDESV (reference sequence). CDR3 length: 14 amino acids.